This entry lists 15 T cell receptor beta chains sequenced from one sample in a study of T cell responses to AZD1222 COVID-19 vaccine. Clones were sequenced by immunoSEQ multiplex PCR, and TCRdb holds only the in-frame ones, with some missing. The table includes around 130,000 clones, 86% detected once. This material consisted of peripheral blood, taken on day 0 of AZD1222 vaccination. The source of these receptors is an adult in good health.

The J gene is TRBJ1-2, the V gene TRBV6-5, with 8 bases fitting TRBD1. Per germline, CDR1 MNHEY and CDR2 SVGAGI. Trimming cost V 0 bases and J 4 bases; bases outside gene matches: 1. The CDR3 is made up of 14 amino acids. The DNA for the CDR3 is TGTGCCAGCAGTTACTCGACAGGGGTCTATGGCTACACCTTC. Its translation: CASSYSTGVYGYTF.

This chain joins TRBV5-1 and TRBJ1-2; D ambiguous. V was cut by 0 bases and J by 2 bases, with 11 bases left in between. Germline V gene data show CDR1 as SGHRS and CDR2 as YFSETQ. CDR3 length: 15 residues. The CDR3 region is CASSLVGEGNYGYTF. CDR3 coding DNA: TGCGCCAGCAGCTTGGTTGGGGAGGGCAACTATGGCTACACCTTC.

The CDR3 bases are TGTGCCAGCAGCTCTTACCAAACGACAGGAAGCTATGGCTACACCTTC. Protein product: CASSSYQTTGSYGYTF. This chain links TRBV7-2 with TRBJ1-2; D may be TRBD1 (6 bases). The CDR3 consists of 16 residues. Germline V CDR1 and CDR2: SGHTA, FQGNSA. Trimming removed 4 bases from V and 4 bases from J, with 19 bases in between. Using reference TRBV7-2 and TRBJ1-2 for the parts outside the CDR3, the full variable domain is GAGVSQSPSNKVTEKGKDVELRCDPISGHTALYWYRQSLGQGLEFLIYFQGNSAPDKSGLPSDRFSAERTGGSVSTLTIQRTQQEDSAVYLCASSSYQTTGSYGYTFGSGTRLTVV.

A few counts support this clone. The chain links TRBV28 to TRBJ2-1; a weak D match, TRBD1 (5 bases). CDR1 and CDR2 (germline): MDHEN, SYDVKM. CDR3 length: 14 residues. Trimming removed 6 bases at V and 6 bases at J, with 15 bases between. DNA for the CDR3: TGTGCCAGCAGCCTTATTCTTCAGGGCAATGAGCAGTTCTTC. It specifies CASSLILQGNEQFF.

In DNA, the CDR3 is TGTGCCAGAAGCTTGAATCGTGGGACAGAAAACACCGGGGAGCTGTTTTTT. This encodes CARSLNRGTENTGELFF. The chain recombines TRBV5-3 with TRBJ2-2, with 7 bases identical to TRBD1. TRBV5-3 is noted as an ORF with a role that remains uncertain. V lost 1 base to trimming and J lost 2 bases; unmatched junction nucleotides: 8. There are 17 residues in the CDR3.

The chain couples TRBV19 to TRBJ2-5, with 7 nucleotides matching TRBD1. The CDR3 extends over 13 amino acids. The germline V gene encodes CDR1 LNHDA and CDR2 SQIVND (reference sequence). V shed 6 bases, J shed 4 bases, and the junction held 5 bases outside the gene matches. In DNA, the CDR3 is TGTGCCAGTAGCGGACAGGCCGGAGAGACCCAGTACTTC. It encodes CASSGQAGETQYF.

The genes are TRBV4-1 and TRBJ2-1, with D uncertain. This CDR3 region has 17 residues. Germline V gene sequence: CDR1 MGHRA, CDR2 YSYEKL. Trimming removed 0 bases from V and 0 bases from J, with 12 bases in between. The chain's CDR3 is CASSQDFYSSSYNEQFF. The DNA for the CDR3 is TGCGCCAGCAGCCAAGATTTTTACAGTAGCTCCTACAATGAGCAGTTCTTC.

V gene TRBV7-2 combines with J gene TRBJ1-3; a possible D gene is TRBD1 (5 bases). Germline CDR1 reads SGHTA; CDR2 reads FQGNSA. The CDR3 is 17 residues long. Trimming pared 5 bases from V and 1 base from J, leaving 18 bases between. CDR3 nucleotide sequence: TGTGCCAGCAGCCCCTCCTCAGGGTCCCGGTCTGGAAACACCATATATTTT. Its protein is CASSPSSGSRSGNTIYF.

This chain uses TRBV6-6 with TRBJ1-1; D may be TRBD1 (6 bases). The ends were cut back, 5 bases at V and 0 bases at J, with 19 bases in the middle. The germline CDR1 and CDR2 sequences are MNHNY and SVGAGI (reference sequence). The CDR3 consists of 17 residues. The chain's CDR3 is CASSRVWVRDMNTEAFF. In DNA, the CDR3 is TGTGCCAGCAGTCGCGTATGGGTGCGGGACATGAACACTGAAGCTTTCTTT.

The chain combines TRBV6-5 with TRBJ1-5; perhaps TRBD1 as D (5 bases). The length of the CDR3 is 14 residues. Germline V gives CDR1 MNHEY, CDR2 SVGAGI. The V and J ends lost 7 bases and 0 bases respectively, with 10 bases between them. CDR3 in DNA: TGTGCCAGCAAACCGGGACGTAGCAATCAGCCCCAGCATTTT. Its protein product is CASKPGRSNQPQHF.

The chain uses TRBV10-2 and TRBJ2-7; unclear D gene. There are 14 residues in the CDR3. With 2 bases removed from V and 5 bases from J, the gap between germline ends came to 13 bases. Germline V lookup: CDR1 WSHSY, CDR2 SAAADI. This CDR3 reads CASSEGLWANEQYF. DNA of the CDR3: TGCGCCAGCAGTGAGGGGCTTTGGGCAAACGAGCAGTACTTC.

The chain uses TRBV5-1 and TRBJ2-7; no firm D call. The CDR3 runs 16 residues. The V and J ends lost 4 bases and 4 bases respectively, with 21 bases between them. Germline V CDR1 and CDR2: SGHRS, YFSETQ. The CDR3 is CASSPGIGRSSYEQYF. The CDR3 region has the DNA TGCGCCAGCAGCCCGGGCATAGGCCGAAGTAGTTACGAGCAGTACTTC.

V usage is TRBV6-4 and J usage is TRBJ2-2, with 8 bases fitting TRBD2. The CDR3 covers 16 residues. The V gene end was trimmed by 0 bases and the J gene end by 6 bases; junction bases not matched to a gene: 6. Germline CDR1 reads MRHNA; CDR2 reads SNTAGT. The CDR3 DNA reads TGTGCCAGCAGTGACTCTTTCGGGAGGGCCGCCGGGGAGCTGTTTTTT. Amino acid sequence: CASSDSFGRAAGELFF.

The CDR3 DNA is TGCAGCGCCCTGACAGGGGGCGCTGAGACCCAGTACTTC. Encoded protein: CSALTGGAETQYF. The chain is built from TRBV29-1 and TRBJ2-5; the match to TRBD1 covers 10 bases. CDR1 and CDR2 (germline): SQVTM, ANQGSEA. CDR3 length: 13 residues. V shed 7 bases and J 5 bases; nucleotides not matched to a gene: 7.

The chain has TRBV29-1 and TRBJ1-2; a weak D match, TRBD1 (6 bases). Germline V gene data show CDR1 as SQVTM and CDR2 as ANQGSEA. This CDR3 is 15 amino acids long. The CDR3 DNA sequence: TGCTCATCGTACCTAGGAGCGGGGGCGCATGATGGCTACACCTTC. Translated: CSSYLGAGAHDGYTF. The full variable domain, in which reference TRBV29-1 and TRBJ1-2 provide the parts outside the CDR3, is SAVISQKPSRDICQRGTSLTIQCQVDSQVTMMFWYRQQPGQSLTLIATANQGSEATYESGFVIDKFPISRPNLTFSTLTVSNMSPEDSSIYLCSSYLGAGAHDGYTFGSGTRLTVV.